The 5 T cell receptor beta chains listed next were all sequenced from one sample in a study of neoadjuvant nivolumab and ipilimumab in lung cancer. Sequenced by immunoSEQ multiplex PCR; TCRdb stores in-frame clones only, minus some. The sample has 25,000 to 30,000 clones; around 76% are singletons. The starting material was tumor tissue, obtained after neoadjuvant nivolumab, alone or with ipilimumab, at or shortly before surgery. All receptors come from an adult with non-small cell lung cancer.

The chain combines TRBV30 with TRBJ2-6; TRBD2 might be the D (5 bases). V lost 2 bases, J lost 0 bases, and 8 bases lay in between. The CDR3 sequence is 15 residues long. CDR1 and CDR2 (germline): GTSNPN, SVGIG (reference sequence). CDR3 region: CAWSRGFSGANVLTF. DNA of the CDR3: TGTGCCTGGAGTCGCGGGTTCTCTGGGGCCAACGTCCTGACTTTC.

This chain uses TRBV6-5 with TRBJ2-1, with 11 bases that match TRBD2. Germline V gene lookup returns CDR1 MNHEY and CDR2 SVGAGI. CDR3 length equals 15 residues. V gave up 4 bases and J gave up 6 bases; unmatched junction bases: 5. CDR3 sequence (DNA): TGTGCCAGCAGTTTAGCGGGGGGGACTTCCAATGAGCAGTTCTTC. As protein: CASSLAGGTSNEQFF.

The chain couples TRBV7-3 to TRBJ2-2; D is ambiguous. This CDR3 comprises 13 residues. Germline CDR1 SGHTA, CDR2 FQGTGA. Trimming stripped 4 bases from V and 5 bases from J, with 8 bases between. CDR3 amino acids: CASSSSNTGELFF. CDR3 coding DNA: TGTGCCAGCAGCTCTTCTAATACCGGGGAGCTGTTTTTT.

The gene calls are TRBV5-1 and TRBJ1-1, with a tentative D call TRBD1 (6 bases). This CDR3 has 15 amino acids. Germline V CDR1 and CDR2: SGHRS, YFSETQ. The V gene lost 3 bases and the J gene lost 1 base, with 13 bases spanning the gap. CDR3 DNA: TGCGCCAGCAGCTCAGAAGGACAGAGGAACACTGAAGCTTTCTTT. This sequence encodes CASSSEGQRNTEAFF.

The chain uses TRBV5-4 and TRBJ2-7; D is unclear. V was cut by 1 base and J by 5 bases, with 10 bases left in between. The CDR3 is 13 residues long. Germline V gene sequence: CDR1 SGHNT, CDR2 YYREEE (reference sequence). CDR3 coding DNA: TGTGCCAGCAGCTTGTTCGGTGGGGACGAGCAGTACTTC. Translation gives CASSLFGGDEQYF.